The 4 T cell receptor beta chains reported below all come from one sample, sequenced in a study of shared clonotypes between healthy human individuals. Sequencing was performed with immunoSEQ multiplex PCR; in TCRdb, only in-frame clones are kept and a portion is missing. The repertoire holds a few hundred thousand clones, 75% to 80% seen once, with about 11% in the top ten. Sequenced: PBMCs. These receptors were taken from a woman aged 40 to 49 in good health. Some clones in this sample may be carry-over from other donors' samples.

This clone has more than one count but fewer than ten. This rearrangement joins TRBV28 to TRBJ2-5, with 9 bases fitting TRBD2. The J call may be wrong; the DNA end is better matched by TRBJ2-7. The CDR3 length is 15 residues. CDR1 is MDHEN and CDR2 is SYDVKM in the germline V gene. The CDR3 DNA sequence: TGTGCCAGCAGTTTTGAGCTAGCGGGATCCTACGAGCAGTACTTC. It is translated as CASSFELAGSYEQYF.

The chain uses TRBV10-3 and TRBJ2-3; D is unclear. The CDR3 is 12 amino acids. Trimming took 2 bases from V and 7 from J, leaving 7 bases between them. Germline V gives CDR1 ENHRY, CDR2 SYGVKD. In nucleotides, the CDR3 is TGTGCCATCAGTGAGGCCCCGAATACGCAGTATTTT. This codes for CAISEAPNTQYF.

This clone has a count of ten or more. V usage is TRBV27 and J usage is TRBJ2-1, with D perhaps TRBD2 (5 bases). CDR1 MNHEY and CDR2 SMNVEV come from the germline V gene (reference sequence). The CDR3 is made up of 13 amino acids. Trimming took off 4 bases at V and 9 bases at J, with 13 bases between the two ends. In nucleotides, the CDR3 is TGTGCCAGCAGTTACCACTCCCGGGGTGAGCAGTTCTTC. It translates to CASSYHSRGEQFF.

This clone has at least ten counts. The chain links TRBV28 to TRBJ2-1; the match to TRBD2 covers 11 bases. With V trimmed by 8 bases and J by 2 bases, 5 bases remained unmatched. Germline CDR1 and CDR2: MDHEN and SYDVKM. The CDR3 loop spans 15 amino acids. The CDR3 DNA reads as TGTGCCAGCTTAGCGGGAGGGAAGACCTACAATGAGCAGTTCTTC. Residues: CASLAGGKTYNEQFF.